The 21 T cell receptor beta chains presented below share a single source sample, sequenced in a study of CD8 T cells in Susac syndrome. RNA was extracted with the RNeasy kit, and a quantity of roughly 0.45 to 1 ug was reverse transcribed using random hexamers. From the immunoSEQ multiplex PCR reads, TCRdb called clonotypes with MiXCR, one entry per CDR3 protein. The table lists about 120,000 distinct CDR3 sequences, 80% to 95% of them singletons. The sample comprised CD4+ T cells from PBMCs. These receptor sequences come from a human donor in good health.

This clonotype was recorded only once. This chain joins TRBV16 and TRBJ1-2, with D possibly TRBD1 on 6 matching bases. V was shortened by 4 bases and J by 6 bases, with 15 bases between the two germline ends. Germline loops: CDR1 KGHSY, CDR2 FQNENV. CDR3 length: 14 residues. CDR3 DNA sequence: TGTGCCAGCAGCCGCTCGGGGGGGGCAGATGGCTACACCTTC. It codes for CASSRSGGADGYTF.

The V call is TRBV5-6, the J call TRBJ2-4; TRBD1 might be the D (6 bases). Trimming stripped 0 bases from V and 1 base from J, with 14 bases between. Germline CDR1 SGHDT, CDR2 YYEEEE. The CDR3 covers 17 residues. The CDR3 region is CASSLAGQGIAKNIQYF. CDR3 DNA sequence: TGTGCCAGCAGCTTGGCGGGGCAGGGGATTGCCAAAAACATTCAGTACTTC.

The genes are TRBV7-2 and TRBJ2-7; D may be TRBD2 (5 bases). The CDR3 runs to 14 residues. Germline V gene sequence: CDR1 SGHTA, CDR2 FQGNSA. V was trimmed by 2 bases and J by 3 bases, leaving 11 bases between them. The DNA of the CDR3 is TGTGCCAGCAGCTTAAATCCGGGGAACTACGAGCAGTACTTC. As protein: CASSLNPGNYEQYF.

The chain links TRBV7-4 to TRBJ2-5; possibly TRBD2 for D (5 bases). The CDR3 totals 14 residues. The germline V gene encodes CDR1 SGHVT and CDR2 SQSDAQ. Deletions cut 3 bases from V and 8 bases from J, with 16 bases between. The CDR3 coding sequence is TGTGCCAGCAGCTTCCGGGCCCCGGGGAATACCCAGTACTTC. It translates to CASSFRAPGNTQYF.

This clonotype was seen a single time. The CDR3 DNA reads as TGTGCCATCAGCGGGGCCTCTGGAAACACCATATATTTT. It translates to CAISGASGNTIYF. The chain is built from TRBV10-3 and TRBJ1-3, with a tentative D call TRBD1 (5 bases). V lost 6 bases and J lost 0, with 6 bases in between. The CDR3 length is 13 residues. Germline V gives CDR1 ENHRY, CDR2 SYGVKD.

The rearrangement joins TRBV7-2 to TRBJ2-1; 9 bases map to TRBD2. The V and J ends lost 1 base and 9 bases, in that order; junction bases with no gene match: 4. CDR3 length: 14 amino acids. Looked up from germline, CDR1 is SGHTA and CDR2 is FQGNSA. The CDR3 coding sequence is TGTGCCAGCAGCTTAGATAGCGGGAGTGGTGAGCAGTTCTTC. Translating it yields CASSLDSGSGEQFF.

The CDR3 DNA sequence: TGTGCCAGCTCACCCGGGCAGGAGAATGGCTACACCTTC. It translates to CASSPGQENGYTF. The chain carries TRBV18 and TRBJ1-2; D remains ambiguous. Per germline, CDR1 KGHSH and CDR2 LQKENI. CDR3 length: 13 amino acids. Between the trimmed V and J ends, which lost 3 bases and 6 bases, there was a span of 11 bases.

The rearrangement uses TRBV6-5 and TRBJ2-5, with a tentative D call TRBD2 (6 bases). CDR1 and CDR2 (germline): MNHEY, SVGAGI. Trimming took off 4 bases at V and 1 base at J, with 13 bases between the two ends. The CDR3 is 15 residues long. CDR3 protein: CASSLNRDSQETQYF. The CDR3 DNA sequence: TGTGCCAGCAGTTTGAACCGGGACTCCCAAGAGACCCAGTACTTC.

This CDR3 is CASTLGGGLQETQYF. The CDR3 DNA follows: TGTGCCAGCACTCTGGGAGGGGGACTCCAAGAGACCCAGTACTTC. The chain uses TRBV7-2 and TRBJ2-5; tentative D call: TRBD2 (7 bases). This CDR3 is 15 amino acids long. Germline V CDR1 and CDR2: SGHTA, FQGNSA. V lost 7 bases and J 1 base, leaving 16 bases between the germline ends.

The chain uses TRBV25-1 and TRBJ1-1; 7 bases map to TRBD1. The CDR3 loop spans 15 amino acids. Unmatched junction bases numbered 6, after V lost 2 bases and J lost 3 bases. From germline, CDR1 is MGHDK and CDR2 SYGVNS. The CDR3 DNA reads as TGTGCCAGCAGTGAACCAAGACAGGGAGACACTGAAGCTTTCTTT. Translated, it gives CASSEPRQGDTEAFF.

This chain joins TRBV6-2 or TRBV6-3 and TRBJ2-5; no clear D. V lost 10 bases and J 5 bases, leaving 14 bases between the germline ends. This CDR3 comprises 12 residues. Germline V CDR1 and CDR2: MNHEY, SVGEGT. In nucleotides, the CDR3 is TGTGCCACCCAACCGAAATGGGAGACCCAGTACTTC. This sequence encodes CATQPKWETQYF.

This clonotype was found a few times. This CDR3 is CASSQGLAGVYEQYF. As DNA, the CDR3 is TGCGCCAGCAGCCAAGGACTAGCGGGGGTCTACGAGCAGTACTTC. The V and J genes are TRBV4-3 and TRBJ2-7; TRBD2 matches 12 bases. CDR3 length: 15 amino acids. With 1 base clipped from V and 3 bases from J, the junction kept 1 base outside the gene matches. Germline loops: CDR1 LGHNA, CDR2 YSLEER.

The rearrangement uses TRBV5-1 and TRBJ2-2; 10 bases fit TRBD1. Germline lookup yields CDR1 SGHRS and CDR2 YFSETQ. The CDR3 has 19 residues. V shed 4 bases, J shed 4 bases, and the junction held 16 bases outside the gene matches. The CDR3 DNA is TGCGCCAGCAGCGGAGAGGGACAGGGGAACATTAAGGGCACCGGGGAGCTGTTTTTT. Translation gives CASSGEGQGNIKGTGELFF. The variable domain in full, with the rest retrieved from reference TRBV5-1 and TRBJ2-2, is KAGVTQTPRYLIKTRGQQVTLSCSPISGHRSVSWYQQTPGQGLQFLFEYFSETQRNKGNFPGRFSGRQFSNSRSEMNVSTLELGDSALYLCASSGEGQGNIKGTGELFFGEGSRLTVL.

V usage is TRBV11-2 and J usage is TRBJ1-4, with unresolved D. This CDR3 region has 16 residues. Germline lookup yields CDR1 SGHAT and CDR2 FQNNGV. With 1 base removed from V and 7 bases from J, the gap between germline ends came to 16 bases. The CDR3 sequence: CASSLVVPRLSEKLFF. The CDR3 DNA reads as TGTGCCAGCAGCTTAGTGGTACCCAGGCTGAGTGAAAAACTGTTTTTT.

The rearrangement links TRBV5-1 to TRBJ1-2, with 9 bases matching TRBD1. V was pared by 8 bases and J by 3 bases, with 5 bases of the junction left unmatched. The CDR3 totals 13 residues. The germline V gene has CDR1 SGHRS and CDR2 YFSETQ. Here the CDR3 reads CASNTGGDYGYTF. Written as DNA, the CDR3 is TGCGCCAGTAATACAGGGGGCGACTATGGCTACACCTTC.

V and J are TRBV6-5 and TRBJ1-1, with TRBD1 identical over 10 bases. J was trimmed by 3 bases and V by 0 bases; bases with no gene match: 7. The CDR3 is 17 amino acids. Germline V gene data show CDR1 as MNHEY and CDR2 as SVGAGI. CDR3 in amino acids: CASSYSTGQGEDTEAFF. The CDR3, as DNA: TGTGCCAGCAGTTACTCAACAGGACAGGGGGAGGACACTGAAGCTTTCTTT.

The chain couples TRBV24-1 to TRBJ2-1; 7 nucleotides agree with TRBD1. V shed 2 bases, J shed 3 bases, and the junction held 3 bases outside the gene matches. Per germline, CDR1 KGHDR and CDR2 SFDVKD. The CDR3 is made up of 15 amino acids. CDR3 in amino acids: CATSDSRDSYNEQFF. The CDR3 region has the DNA TGTGCCACCAGTGATTCCCGGGACAGCTACAATGAGCAGTTCTTC.

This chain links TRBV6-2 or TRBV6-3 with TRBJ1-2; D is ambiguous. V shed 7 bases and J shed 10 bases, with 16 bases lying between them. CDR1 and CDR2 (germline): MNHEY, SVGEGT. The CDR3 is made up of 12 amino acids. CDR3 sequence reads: CASTQTREIYTF. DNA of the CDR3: TGTGCCAGCACTCAGACAAGGGAAATCTACACCTTC.

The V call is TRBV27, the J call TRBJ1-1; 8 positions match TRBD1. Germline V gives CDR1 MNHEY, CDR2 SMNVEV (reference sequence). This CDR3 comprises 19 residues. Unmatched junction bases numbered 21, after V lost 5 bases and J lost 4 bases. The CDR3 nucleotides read TGTGCCAGCAGTCAAACGACCAGGGGGCTCAGATGGATGAGCACTGAAGCTTTCTTT. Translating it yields CASSQTTRGLRWMSTEAFF.

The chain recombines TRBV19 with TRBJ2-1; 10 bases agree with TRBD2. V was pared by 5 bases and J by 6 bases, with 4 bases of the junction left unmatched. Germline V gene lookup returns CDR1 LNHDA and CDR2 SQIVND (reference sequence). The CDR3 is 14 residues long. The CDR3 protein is CASSGLAAVNEQFF. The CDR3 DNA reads TGTGCCAGTAGTGGACTAGCGGCCGTCAATGAGCAGTTCTTC.

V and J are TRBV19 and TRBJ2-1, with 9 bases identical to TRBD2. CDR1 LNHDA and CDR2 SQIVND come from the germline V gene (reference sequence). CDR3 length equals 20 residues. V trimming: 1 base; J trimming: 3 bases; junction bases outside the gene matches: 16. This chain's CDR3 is CASSIVAPTPSGTRYNEQFF. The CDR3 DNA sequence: TGTGCCAGTAGTATAGTAGCCCCTACCCCTAGCGGGACTCGCTACAATGAGCAGTTCTTC.